These T cell receptor beta chains were read from a single sample in a study of shared clonotypes between healthy human individuals. Sequenced by immunoSEQ multiplex PCR; TCRdb stores in-frame clones only, minus some. Among some 550,000 clones listed, roughly 97% were seen once. Input material: naive CD4+ T cells sorted from blood. The receptors were sampled from a woman aged 25 to 39 in good health. The CDR3 runs from the conserved cysteine through the conserved F or W. The order of the fields is D gene, V gene, J gene, clone size, CDR3 DNA, CDR3 protein. D genes are given only for firm matches. Clone size is not always given. Where it is, it says once, few, many or a class for expanded clones.

D: TRBD2; V: TRBV7-9; J: TRBJ2-7; size: -; DNA: TGTGCCAGCAGCTTAGGCGGTTCTAGCGGATCAACCTACGAGCAGTACTTC; CDR3: CASSLGGSSGSTYEQYF
D: -; V: TRBV19; J: TRBJ2-7; size: -; DNA: TGTGCCAGTAGTATAGCCCCAAGGAGCTCCTACGAGCAGTACTTC; CDR3: CASSIAPRSSYEQYF
D: -; V: TRBV27; J: TRBJ1-4; size: once; DNA: TGTGCCAGCAGTTTAGGGCATACGAATGAAAAACTGTTTTTT; CDR3: CASSLGHTNEKLFF
D: -; V: TRBV5-1; J: TRBJ2-7; size: once; DNA: TGCGCCAGCAGCTTGGGGGGGAGTCTCGAGCAGTACTTC; CDR3: CASSLGGSLEQYF
D: -; V: TRBV29-1; J: TRBJ2-3; size: once; DNA: TGCAGCGTTGAAAAGGGGCCAGATACGCAGTATTTT; CDR3: CSVEKGPDTQYF
D: -; V: TRBV5-4; J: TRBJ2-6; size: -; DNA: TGTGCCAGCAGCTTGTACACTAACTCTGGGGCCAACGTCCTGACTTTC; CDR3: CASSLYTNSGANVLTF
D: -; V: TRBV4-1; J: TRBJ1-1; size: few; DNA: TGCGCCAGCAGCCAAGAACCTTCGGCGGACACTGAAGCTTTCTTT; CDR3: CASSQEPSADTEAFF
D: TRBD1; V: TRBV30; J: TRBJ2-7; size: -; DNA: TGTGCCTGGAGTTTACAGGGGGGTTCCTACGAGCAGTACTTC; CDR3: CAWSLQGGSYEQYF
D: TRBD2; V: TRBV15; J: TRBJ2-7; size: -; DNA: TGTGCCACCAGCAGGGGGGGAGGACTAGCGGGCGAGCAGTACTTC; CDR3: CATSRGGGLAGEQYF
D: -; V: TRBV7-3; J: TRBJ2-4; size: -; DNA: TGTGCCAGCAGCTTACAGGGGGACTTTTTAGGCAAAAACATTCAGTACTTC; CDR3: CASSLQGDFLGKNIQYF
D: -; V: TRBV27; J: TRBJ2-6; size: -; DNA: TGTGCCAGCAGTTCCCGGGTTTCTGGGGCCAACGTCCTGACTTTC; CDR3: CASSSRVSGANVLTF
D: -; V: TRBV19; J: TRBJ2-2; size: -; DNA: TGTGCCAGCGGACGGGGCACCGGGGAGCTGTTTTTT; CDR3: CASGRGTGELFF
D: TRBD2; V: TRBV5-8; J: TRBJ2-1; size: -; DNA: TGTGCCAGCAGCTTGGACCCCGGGACTAGCGGCCACAATGAGCAGTTCTTC; CDR3: CASSLDPGTSGHNEQFF
D: -; V: TRBV19; J: TRBJ1-5; size: -; DNA: TGTGCCAGTAGTTATTCCAGAGAGGAGGGGCATCAGCCCCAGCATTTT; CDR3: CASSYSREEGHQPQHF
D: TRBD1; V: TRBV7-9; J: TRBJ1-1; size: -; DNA: TGTGCCAGCAGCGGGGACAGGGAGACTGAAGCTTTCTTT; CDR3: CASSGDRETEAFF
D: -; V: TRBV30; J: TRBJ2-6; size: -; DNA: TGTGCCCGGACGGGAATCTCTGGGGCCAACGTCCTGACTTTC; CDR3: CARTGISGANVLTF
D: -; V: TRBV6-5; J: TRBJ2-7; size: -; DNA: TGTGCCAGCAGTTATTCGGGACAATACCCCTACGAGCAGTACTTC; CDR3: CASSYSGQYPYEQYF
D: -; V: TRBV2; J: TRBJ2-3; size: once; DNA: TGTGCCAGCAGTGAAGCTTTAGTCTTGGGTCGGGCAGATACGCAGTATTTT; CDR3: CASSEALVLGRADTQYF
D: TRBD1; V: TRBV19; J: TRBJ1-6; size: -; DNA: TGTGCCAGTAGTATGAGACAGGGGAGTTCACCCCTCCACTTT; CDR3: CASSMRQGSSPLHF
D: TRBD1; V: TRBV28; J: TRBJ1-5; size: -; DNA: TGTGCCAGCAGTTGGGGGACAGGGGGATTTCAGCCCCAGCATTTT; CDR3: CASSWGTGGFQPQHF
D: TRBD2; V: TRBV19; J: TRBJ2-7; size: -; DNA: TGTGCCAGTAGTATACCGGGACTAGCGGACTACGAGCAGTACTTC; CDR3: CASSIPGLADYEQYF
D: TRBD2; V: TRBV27; J: TRBJ2-7; size: -; DNA: TGTGCCAGCAGCTCAACCGGGACTAGCGGTTACCAGTACTTC; CDR3: CASSSTGTSGYQYF
D: -; V: TRBV10-1; J: TRBJ2-3; size: -; DNA: TGCGCCAGCAGTGAATCAAGTCAAAACACAGATACGCAGTATTTT; CDR3: CASSESSQNTDTQYF
D: -; V: TRBV7-9; J: TRBJ1-1; size: -; DNA: TGTGCCAGCAGTCACGACTGGGAGAACACTGAAGCTTTCTTT; CDR3: CASSHDWENTEAFF
D: -; V: TRBV28; J: TRBJ1-5; size: -; DNA: TGTGCCAGCACCCCCGGACAGACTAATCAGCCCCAGCATTTT; CDR3: CASTPGQTNQPQHF
D: TRBD1; V: TRBV5-8; J: TRBJ2-2; size: -; DNA: TGTGCCAGCAGCTTCGGTCCACTTGACAGGGACATGGGAACCGGGGAGCTGTTTTTT; CDR3: CASSFGPLDRDMGTGELFF
D: -; V: TRBV30; J: TRBJ2-2; size: -; DNA: TGTGCCTGGGCGTCTAGTCCCGGGGAGCTGTTTTTT; CDR3: CAWASSPGELFF